The entry that follows covers one TCR beta chain sequence. Its antigen is as yet unknown. Measured with immunoSEQ multiplex PCR; TCRdb has only the in-frame clones, and not every one. The sample shows approximately 23,000 clones, approximately 85% of them seen only once. The data were obtained in a study of stem cell transplantation in POMP-related autoinflammatory disease. Overall study context: The study hypothesized thymoproteasome defects skew the TRB repertoire via impaired CD8+ selection. General study results and limits: Patients with PRAID showed a restricted number of unique TRB V-J gene pairings. PRAID patients trended toward lower TRB diversity and higher clonality in all analyzed T-cell subsets.

PRAID featured immunodeficiency plus autoinflammation. J gave up 6 bases and V 8 bases, and 12 bases lay outside the gene matches. Germline V gene data show CDR1 as MNHEY and CDR2 as SMNVEV (reference sequence). The CDR3 runs 14 residues. The chain has TRBV27 and TRBJ1-2, with 7 positions matching TRBD1. The clonotype comes from a human donor with POMP-related autoinflammation and immune dysregulation (PRAID). Sequencing was performed on CD4+ T cells from PBMCs, taken before stem cell transplantation. In DNA form, the CDR3 reads TGTGCCAGCGCCTACCTCAGGGGGGTCGATGGCTACACCTTC. Protein: CASAYLRGVDGYTF.